This T cell receptor beta chain appears in the sequencing data of a study of blood T cell repertoires in COVID-19 (dated by TCRdb to 2019 to 2021). With regard to the full study: Samples from collaborators originated in the United States, Italy and Spain and spanned both the acute and convalescent phases of COVID-19. The material from the prospective study consisted of cDNA or gDNA derived from T cells, B-cell-depleted T cells, or PBMCs. The dataset comprised deeply sampled blood TCRbeta repertoires from subjects exposed to, actively infected with, or recovered from COVID-19. The repertoires were released in a freely available public database intended as a resource for research on the immune response to SARS-CoV-2. The samples were drawn from the first 160 participants of the ongoing ImmuneRACE study and from 1,200 or so subjects provided by 6 global collaborators. Nearly every sample came with metadata listing a de-identified subject ID, COVID-19 status, age in years and sex. Where HLA class I and class II types were available, the types were taken from metadata supplied by the sample provider, not from assay-based typing.

Broader findings and caveats from the paper: The amount of clinical and demographic metadata varied by source and participant and was provided uncurated.

CDR1 and CDR2, looked up from the germline V gene (reference sequence), are GTSNPN and SVGIG. Including cysteine and phenylalanine, the CDR3 has 16 amino acids. Solely the CDR3 DNA is kept, with 48 bases framed from the first base. The V end loses 0 bases and the J end loses 0 bases, and a stretch of 12 bases separates them. Each collaborating institution followed its own protocols to collect whole blood in K2EDTA tubes. Collaborator samples were shipped for TCRbeta analysis as frozen whole blood, isolated PBMCs, or DNA extracted from either sample type. Remarks on this clone: Its antigen remains undetermined. The record has no base qualities; no much larger clone is one base away.

TCRbeta CDR3 regions were amplified from genomic DNA using the immunoSEQ Assay, a bias-controlled multiplex PCR. The authors processed their data as follows. The number of nucleated cells in each sample was estimated from the amplification of reference gene primers within the assay. Sequence reads were collapsed and filtered to measure the absolute abundance of every unique TCRbeta CDR3 rearrangement. For each sample, productive Simpson clonality was calculated as the square root of Simpson's diversity index across productive rearrangements. TCRdb stores this immuneACCESS table with in-frame sequences only. Part of the clones is absent; in the studies checked, under half of the shortfall reflects unresolved V genes, and no reason is known for the rest. The V and J calls and clone size come from that table; D and trimming were worked out from the DNA. The sample table holds over 200,000 clones, of which roughly 88% were seen once. The top ten clonotypes cover around 0.8% of the sample.

The receptor was derived from a woman aged 25 to 45 with acute or convalescent COVID-19. Rearrangement joined TRBV30 to TRBJ1-3; the D gene is unclear. The sequenced sample consisted of peripheral blood. The bases are TGTGCCTGGAGTGTAAGTGGTCAGATCTCTGGAAACACCATATATTTT. Translation gives CAWSVSGQISGNTIYF.